This T cell receptor beta chain originates from a study of T cells in Graves' hyperthyroidism and ophthalmopathy. This clonotype was observed many times. The antigen remains undetermined. Germline CDR1 and CDR2: DFQATT and SNEGSKA (reference sequence). CDR3 length: 15 residues. The V end was cut by 0 bases, the J end by 5 bases, with 16 bases between. It was uncontrolled infection, other autoimmune disease, pregnancy or lactation that excluded patients. General observations from the study: Most expanded thyroid clonotypes above 0.001 also appeared in blood.

Amplification of TCR beta CDR3 regions used RNA as the template. HTBI primers drove first-round RT-PCR of the TCR CDR3. Via MiXCR, TCRdb re-called the multiplex PCR reads, giving one row per CDR3 protein. The sample records approximately 570,000 distinct CDR3 sequences, 20% being singletons. This clonotype was obtained from a man aged 40-49 years with Graves' ophthalmopathy. The rearrangement joins TRBV20-1 to TRBJ1-2; perhaps TRBD1 as D (6 bases). What was sequenced was blood. DNA for the CDR3: TGCAGTGCTAGAGATCGGGGGGCGCCGTCTTATGGCTACACCTTC. Protein sequence: CSARDRGAPSYGYTF.